The rows below give T cell receptor beta chains drawn from one sample of a study of blood T cell repertoires in COVID-19. The protocol was immunoSEQ multiplex PCR, while the TCRdb copy is restricted to in-frame clones and leaves out a portion. The sample shows roughly 71,000 clones, 80% of them seen only once. The sample comprised peripheral blood. These receptors all come from a man in his sixties or seventies who had recovered from COVID-19. The CDR3 runs from the conserved cysteine through the conserved F or W. A D gene is named only where the DNA matches it firmly. Rows give clone size only sometimes, using once, few, many, or a class for an expanded clone.

d_gene	v_gene	abundance	j_gene	CDR3aa	CDR3nt
TRBD1	TRBV27	-	TRBJ1-2	CASSLSGQGSYGYTF	TGTGCCAGCAGTTTATCCGGACAGGGGTCATATGGCTACACCTTC
-	TRBV7-6	-	TRBJ2-7	CASSPSRHEQYF	TGTGCCAGCTCCCCGTCTAGGCACGAGCAGTACTTC
-	TRBV10-1	once	TRBJ2-1	CASSDTNSPSGQFF	TGCGCCAGCAGTGACACCAATAGTCCCAGCGGGCAGTTCTTC
TRBD2	TRBV18	-	TRBJ2-3	CASSLSSGGMPGTDTQYF	TGTGCCAGCTCCCTATCTAGCGGGGGGATGCCCGGCACAGATACGCAGTATTTT
TRBD2	TRBV18	few	TRBJ2-7	CASSPGTREQYF	TGTGCCAGCTCACCAGGGACTAGGGAGCAGTACTTC
TRBD1	TRBV14	-	TRBJ2-1	CASSVLPGQGSDEQFF	TGTGCCAGCAGCGTACTTCCGGGACAGGGGAGCGATGAGCAGTTCTTC
-	TRBV7-8	-	TRBJ1-1	CASSLDFGTPYMNTEAFF	TGTGCCAGCAGCTTAGATTTCGGGACACCATACATGAACACTGAAGCTTTCTTT
TRBD1	TRBV9	-	TRBJ2-6	CASTGGDRGPGANVLTF	TGTGCCAGCACTGGTGGTGACAGGGGGCCTGGGGCCAACGTCCTGACTTTC
-	TRBV29-1	-	TRBJ2-5	CSAEKGSGETQYF	TGCAGCGCCGAAAAGGGCTCGGGGGAGACCCAGTACTTC
-	TRBV5-1	-	TRBJ2-2	CASILRLIQGSGGELFF	TGCGCCAGCATCCTAAGGTTGATACAGGGTTCAGGCGGGGAGCTGTTTTTT
TRBD1	TRBV19	-	TRBJ2-5	CASSRTGQETQYF	TGTGCCAGTAGTCGGACAGGGCAAGAGACCCAGTACTTC
TRBD2	TRBV28	-	TRBJ2-4	CASSPRGVGNIQYF	TGTGCCAGCAGCCCCCGGGGGGTTGGGAACATTCAGTACTTC
-	TRBV19	-	TRBJ1-2	CASRMGQVYGYTF	TGTGCCAGTAGAATGGGGCAGGTCTATGGCTACACCTTC
-	TRBV30	-	TRBJ1-6	CAWNSAYNSPLHF	TGTGCCTGGAATTCGGCCTATAATTCACCCCTCCACTTT
TRBD2	TRBV11-2	-	TRBJ2-7	CASSSAGLAVPYEQYF	TGTGCCAGCAGCTCCGCAGGACTAGCGGTGCCCTACGAGCAGTACTTC
-	TRBV10-3	-	TRBJ2-5	CAITGNQETQYF	TGTGCGATCACCGGGAACCAAGAGACCCAGTACTTC
-	TRBV5-6	-	TRBJ1-4	CASSLSRSGEKLFF	TGTGCCAGCAGCTTGTCGCGCTCGGGGGAAAAACTGTTTTTT
TRBD2	TRBV18	-	TRBJ2-1	CASSPNGGGNNEQFF	TGTGCCAGCTCCCCCAACGGGGGGGGTAACAATGAGCAGTTCTTC